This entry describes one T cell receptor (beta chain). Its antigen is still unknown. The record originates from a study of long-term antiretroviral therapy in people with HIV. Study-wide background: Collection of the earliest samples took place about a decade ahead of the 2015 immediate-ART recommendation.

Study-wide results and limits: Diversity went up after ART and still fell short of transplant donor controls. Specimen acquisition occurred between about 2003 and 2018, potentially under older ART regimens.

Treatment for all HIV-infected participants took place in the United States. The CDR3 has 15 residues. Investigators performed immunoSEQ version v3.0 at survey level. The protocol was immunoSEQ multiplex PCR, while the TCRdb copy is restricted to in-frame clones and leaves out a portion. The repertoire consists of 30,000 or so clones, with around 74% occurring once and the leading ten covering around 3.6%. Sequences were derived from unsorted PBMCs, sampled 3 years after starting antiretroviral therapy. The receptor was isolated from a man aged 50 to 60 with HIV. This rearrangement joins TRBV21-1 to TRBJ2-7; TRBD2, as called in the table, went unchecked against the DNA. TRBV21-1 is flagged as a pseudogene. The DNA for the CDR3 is TGTGCCAGCAGCAAACGACGGGTCGCCTTCCGCGAGCAGTACTTC. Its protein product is CASSKRRVAFREQYF.